What follows are 9 T cell receptor beta chains derived from one specimen sequenced in a study of cytomegalovirus exposure and HLA in healthy donors. The PCR had 60 Vbeta and 13 Jbeta primers. The data were produced by immunoSEQ multiplex PCR, yet TCRdb's version contains in-frame clones alone and is incomplete. The sample records about 140,000 clones, 80% being singletons. Input material: PBMCs. The receptors shown here come from a middle-aged woman in good health and CMV-seronegative.

The rearrangement uses TRBV6-6 and TRBJ2-2; 12 nucleotides align to TRBD1. There are 15 residues in the CDR3. The V gene end was trimmed by 2 bases and the J gene end by 6 bases; junction bases not matched to a gene: 1. Germline CDR1 and CDR2: MNHNY and SVGAGI (reference sequence). The CDR3 is CASSYGTGGSGELFF. CDR3 bases: TGTGCCAGCAGTTACGGGACAGGGGGCTCCGGGGAGCTGTTTTTT.

This clone was seen a handful of times. V gene TRBV10-3 combines with J gene TRBJ2-2; TRBD1 matches at 9 bases. Trimming removed 6 bases from V and 3 bases from J; junction bases left unmatched: 5. Germline CDR1 ENHRY, CDR2 SYGVKD. The CDR3 has 15 residues. In DNA, the CDR3 is TGTGCCATCAGCCAACAGGGGGCCTACACCGGGGAGCTGTTTTTT. Translation gives CAISQQGAYTGELFF.

V is TRBV27 and J is TRBJ1-5; no reliable D call. The V and J ends lost 0 bases and 0 bases respectively, with 9 bases between them. CDR1 and CDR2 from the germline V gene are MNHEY and SMNVEV (reference sequence). The CDR3 spans 16 residues. Here the CDR3 reads CASSLSYGFSNQPQHF. The CDR3 nucleotides read TGTGCCAGCAGTTTATCTTACGGGTTTAGCAATCAGCCCCAGCATTTT.

This rearrangement joins TRBV7-9 to TRBJ2-3; TRBD1 matches 9 bases. This CDR3 has 16 amino acids. Germline V gene sequence: CDR1 SEHNR, CDR2 FQNEAQ (reference sequence). Trimming cost V 5 bases and J 6 bases; bases outside gene matches: 12. The CDR3 sequence: CASSPLWDRDQDTQYF. CDR3 DNA sequence: TGTGCCAGCAGCCCCCTTTGGGACAGGGACCAGGATACGCAGTATTTT.

The J gene is TRBJ2-3, the V gene TRBV7-3, with 9 bases lining up with TRBD2. J lost 7 bases, V lost 2 bases, and 4 bases had no gene match. Germline V CDR1 and CDR2: SGHTA, FQGTGA. CDR3 length: 14 amino acids. CDR3: CASSLGTSPNTQYF. CDR3 nucleotide sequence: TGTGCCAGCAGCTTAGGGACTAGCCCAAATACGCAGTATTTT.

The genes are TRBV5-1 and TRBJ2-5; TRBD2 matches at 9 bases. The V gene end was trimmed by 1 base and the J gene end by 7 bases; junction bases not matched to a gene: 11. The CDR3 runs to 16 residues. Germline V CDR1 and CDR2: SGHRS, YFSETQ. The DNA for the CDR3 is TGCGCCAGCAGCTTGATATCGGCGGGAGGGCAGGGGACCCAGTACTTC. Amino acid sequence: CASSLISAGGQGTQYF.

The V call is TRBV18, the J call TRBJ1-2; D is undetermined. The CDR3 loop spans 13 amino acids. CDR1 and CDR2 (germline): KGHSH, LQKENI. V shed 0 bases and J shed 8 bases, with 10 bases lying between them. CDR3 in amino acids: CASSPPTGEGYTF. The CDR3 coding sequence is TGTGCCAGCTCACCACCGACTGGCGAGGGCTACACCTTC.

The gene calls are TRBV27 and TRBJ2-5; 10 bases fit TRBD1. The J call may be faulty, since TRBJ2-7 better matches the DNA end. Germline CDR1 reads MNHEY; CDR2 reads SMNVEV (reference sequence). The CDR3 is 16 amino acids. CDR3: CASSWLKTGGFYEQYF. The CDR3 nucleotides read TGTGCCAGCAGTTGGTTAAAGACAGGGGGCTTCTACGAGCAGTACTTC.

The chain has TRBV11-2 and TRBJ2-3, with a weak D call TRBD1 (5 bases). Germline V gives CDR1 SGHAT, CDR2 FQNNGV. V lost 1 base and J lost 2, with 10 bases in between. The CDR3 contains 15 residues. The CDR3 here is CASSLGFRATDTQYF. The CDR3 DNA reads TGTGCCAGCAGCTTAGGGTTCAGGGCCACAGATACGCAGTATTTT.